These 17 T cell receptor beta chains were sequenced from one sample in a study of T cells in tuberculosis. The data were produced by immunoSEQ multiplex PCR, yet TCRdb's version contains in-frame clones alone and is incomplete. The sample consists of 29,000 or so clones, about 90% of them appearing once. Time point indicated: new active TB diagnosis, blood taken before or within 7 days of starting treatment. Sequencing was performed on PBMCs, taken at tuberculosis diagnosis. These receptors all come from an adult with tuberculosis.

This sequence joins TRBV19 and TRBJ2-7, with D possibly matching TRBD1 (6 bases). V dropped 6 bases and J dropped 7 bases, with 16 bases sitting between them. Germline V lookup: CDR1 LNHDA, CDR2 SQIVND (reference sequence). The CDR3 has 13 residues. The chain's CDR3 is CASRWTAEGEQYF. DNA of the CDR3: TGTGCCAGTAGGTGGACAGCGGAAGGGGAGCAGTACTTC.

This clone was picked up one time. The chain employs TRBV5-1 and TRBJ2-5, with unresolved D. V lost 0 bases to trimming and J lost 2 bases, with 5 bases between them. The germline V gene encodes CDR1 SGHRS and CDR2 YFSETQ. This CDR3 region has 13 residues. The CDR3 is CASSLGLQETQYF. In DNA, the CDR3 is TGCGCCAGCAGCTTGGGTCTTCAAGAGACCCAGTACTTC.

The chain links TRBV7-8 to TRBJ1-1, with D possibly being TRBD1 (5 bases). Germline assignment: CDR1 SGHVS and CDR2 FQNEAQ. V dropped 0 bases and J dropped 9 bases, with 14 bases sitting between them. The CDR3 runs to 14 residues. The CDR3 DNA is TGTGCCAGCAGCTTAGCGGCAGACAGTCTTAAAGCTTTCTTT. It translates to CASSLAADSLKAFF.

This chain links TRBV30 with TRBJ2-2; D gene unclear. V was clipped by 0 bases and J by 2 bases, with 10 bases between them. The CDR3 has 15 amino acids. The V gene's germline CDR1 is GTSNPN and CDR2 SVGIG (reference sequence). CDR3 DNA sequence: TGTGCCTGGAGTGTACCTCGGGTTAACACCGGGGAGCTGTTTTTT. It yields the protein CAWSVPRVNTGELFF.

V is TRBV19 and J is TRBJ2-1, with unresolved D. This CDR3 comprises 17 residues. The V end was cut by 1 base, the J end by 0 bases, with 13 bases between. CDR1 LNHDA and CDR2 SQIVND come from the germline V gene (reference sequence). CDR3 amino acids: CASSIVVKRSSYNEQFF. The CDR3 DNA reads TGTGCCAGTAGTATAGTGGTTAAGCGTAGCTCCTACAATGAGCAGTTCTTC.

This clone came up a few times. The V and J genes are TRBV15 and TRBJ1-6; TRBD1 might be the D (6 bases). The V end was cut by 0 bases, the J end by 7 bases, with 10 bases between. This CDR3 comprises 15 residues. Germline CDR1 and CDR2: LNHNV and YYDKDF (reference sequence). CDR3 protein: CATSRDSQGNSPLHF. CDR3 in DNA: TGTGCCACCAGCAGAGATTCCCAGGGGAATTCACCCCTCCACTTT.

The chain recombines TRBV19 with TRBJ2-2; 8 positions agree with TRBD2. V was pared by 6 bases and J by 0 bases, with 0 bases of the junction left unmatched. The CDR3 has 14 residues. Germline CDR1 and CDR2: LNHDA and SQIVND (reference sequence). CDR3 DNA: TGTGCCAGTAGCGGGAGGGCGAACACCGGGGAGCTGTTTTTT. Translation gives CASSGRANTGELFF.

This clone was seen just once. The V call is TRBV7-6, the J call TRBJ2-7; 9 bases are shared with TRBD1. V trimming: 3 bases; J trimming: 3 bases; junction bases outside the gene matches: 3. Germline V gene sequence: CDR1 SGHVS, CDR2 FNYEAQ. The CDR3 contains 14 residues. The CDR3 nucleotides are TGTGCCAGCAGCTTCGGGACAGGGAGCTACGAGCAGTACTTC. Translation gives CASSFGTGSYEQYF.

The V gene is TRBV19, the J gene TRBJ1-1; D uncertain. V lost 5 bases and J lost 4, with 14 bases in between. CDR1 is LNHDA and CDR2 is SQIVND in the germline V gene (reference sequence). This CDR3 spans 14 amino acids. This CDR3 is CASSPSYQVTEAFF. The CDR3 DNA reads TGTGCCAGTAGTCCGTCCTACCAGGTCACTGAAGCTTTCTTT.

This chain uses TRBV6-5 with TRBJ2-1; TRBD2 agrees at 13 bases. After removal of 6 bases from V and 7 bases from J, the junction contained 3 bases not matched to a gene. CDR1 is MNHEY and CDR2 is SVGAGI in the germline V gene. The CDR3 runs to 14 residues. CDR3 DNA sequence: TGTGCCAGCAGGCGGACTAGCGGGAGTAATGAGCAGTTCTTC. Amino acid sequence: CASRRTSGSNEQFF.

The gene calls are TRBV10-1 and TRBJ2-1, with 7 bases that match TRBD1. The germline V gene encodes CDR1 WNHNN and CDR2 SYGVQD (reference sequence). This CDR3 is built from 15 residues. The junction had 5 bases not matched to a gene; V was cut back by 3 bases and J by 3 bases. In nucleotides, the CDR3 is TGCGCCAGCAGTGAACAGGGGTACTACTACAATGAGCAGTTCTTC. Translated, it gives CASSEQGYYYNEQFF.

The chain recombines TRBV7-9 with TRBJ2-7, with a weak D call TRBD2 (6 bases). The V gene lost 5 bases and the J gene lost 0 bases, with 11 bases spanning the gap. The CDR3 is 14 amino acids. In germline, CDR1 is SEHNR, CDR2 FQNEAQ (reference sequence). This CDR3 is CASSRDSGSYEQYF. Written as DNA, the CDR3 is TGTGCCAGCAGCAGGGATAGCGGCTCCTACGAGCAGTACTTC.

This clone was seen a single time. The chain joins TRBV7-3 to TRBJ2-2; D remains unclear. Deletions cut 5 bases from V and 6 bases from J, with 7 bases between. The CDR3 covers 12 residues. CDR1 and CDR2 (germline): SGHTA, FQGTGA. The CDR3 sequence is CASSAIPGELFF. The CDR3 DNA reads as TGTGCCAGCAGCGCGATACCCGGGGAGCTGTTTTTT.

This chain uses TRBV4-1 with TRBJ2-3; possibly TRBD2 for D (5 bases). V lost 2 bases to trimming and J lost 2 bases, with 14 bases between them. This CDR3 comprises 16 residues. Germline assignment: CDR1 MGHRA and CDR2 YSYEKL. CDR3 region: CASSQPPSGHTDTQYF. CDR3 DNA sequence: TGCGCCAGCAGCCAACCCCCCAGCGGCCACACAGATACGCAGTATTTT.

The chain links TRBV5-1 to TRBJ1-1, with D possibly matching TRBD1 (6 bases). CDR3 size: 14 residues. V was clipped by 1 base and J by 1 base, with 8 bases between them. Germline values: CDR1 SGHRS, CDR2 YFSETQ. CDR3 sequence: CASSLNRENTEAFF. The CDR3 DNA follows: TGCGCCAGCAGCTTGAACAGGGAGAACACTGAAGCTTTCTTT. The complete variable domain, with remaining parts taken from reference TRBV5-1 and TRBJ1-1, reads KAGVTQTPRYLIKTRGQQVTLSCSPISGHRSVSWYQQTPGQGLQFLFEYFSETQRNKGNFPGRFSGRQFSNSRSEMNVSTLELGDSALYLCASSLNRENTEAFFGQGTRLTVV.

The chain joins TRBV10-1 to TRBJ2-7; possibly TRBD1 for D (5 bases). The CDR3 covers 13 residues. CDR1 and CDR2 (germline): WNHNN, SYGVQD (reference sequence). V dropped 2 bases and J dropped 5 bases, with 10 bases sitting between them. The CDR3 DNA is TGCGCCAGCAGTGAGACCAGGGTCCACGAGCAGTACTTC. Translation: CASSETRVHEQYF.

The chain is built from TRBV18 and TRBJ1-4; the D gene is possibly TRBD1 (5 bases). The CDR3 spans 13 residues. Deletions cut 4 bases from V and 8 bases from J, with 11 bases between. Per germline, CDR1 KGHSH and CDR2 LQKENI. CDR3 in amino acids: CASSQGQKEKLFF. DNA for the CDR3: TGTGCCAGCTCACAGGGGCAAAAAGAAAAACTGTTTTTT.